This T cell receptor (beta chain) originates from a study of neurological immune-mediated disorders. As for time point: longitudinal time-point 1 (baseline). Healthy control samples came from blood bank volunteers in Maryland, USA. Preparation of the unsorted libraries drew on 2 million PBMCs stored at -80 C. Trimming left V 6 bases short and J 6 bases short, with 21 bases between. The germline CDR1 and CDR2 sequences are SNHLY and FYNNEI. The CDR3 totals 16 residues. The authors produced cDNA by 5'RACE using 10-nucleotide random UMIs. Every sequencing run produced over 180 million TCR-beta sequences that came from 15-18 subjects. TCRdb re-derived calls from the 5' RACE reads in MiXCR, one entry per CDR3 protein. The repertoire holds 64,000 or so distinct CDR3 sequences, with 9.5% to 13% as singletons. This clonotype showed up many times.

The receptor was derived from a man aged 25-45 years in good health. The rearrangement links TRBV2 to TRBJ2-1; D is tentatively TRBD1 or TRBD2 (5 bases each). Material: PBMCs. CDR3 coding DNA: TGTGCCAGCAGGACCCCGTTCGGGGAGCAGGGCAATGAGCAGTTCTTC. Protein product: CASRTPFGEQGNEQFF.